This TCR beta chain emerged from a study of blood T cell repertoires in COVID-19. Study in general: The United States, Italy and Spain were the sources of the acute and convalescent COVID-19 samples. The analysed material was cDNA or gDNA that came from T cells, B-cell-depleted T cells, or PBMCs.

Germline V CDR1 and CDR2: SGHVT, SQSDAQ. V was shortened by 5 bases and J by 10 bases, with 14 bases between the two germline ends. The CDR3 covers 12 residues. This clone was seen only a few times. Source study methods: By means of reference gene primer amplification, nucleated cell counts were estimated. The protocol was immunoSEQ multiplex PCR, while the TCRdb copy is restricted to in-frame clones and leaves out a portion. V, J and clone size were drawn from that table, and D and trimming were deduced from the DNA. The table includes about 140,000 clones, 77% detected once. This clonotype originated in a woman in her forties or fifties with active or convalescent COVID-19. The chain employs TRBV7-4 and TRBJ1-1; no firm D call. The source material was peripheral blood. CDR3: CASSPIGESAFF. The CDR3 DNA follows: TGTGCCAGCAGCCCCATTGGGGAGTCAGCTTTCTTT.